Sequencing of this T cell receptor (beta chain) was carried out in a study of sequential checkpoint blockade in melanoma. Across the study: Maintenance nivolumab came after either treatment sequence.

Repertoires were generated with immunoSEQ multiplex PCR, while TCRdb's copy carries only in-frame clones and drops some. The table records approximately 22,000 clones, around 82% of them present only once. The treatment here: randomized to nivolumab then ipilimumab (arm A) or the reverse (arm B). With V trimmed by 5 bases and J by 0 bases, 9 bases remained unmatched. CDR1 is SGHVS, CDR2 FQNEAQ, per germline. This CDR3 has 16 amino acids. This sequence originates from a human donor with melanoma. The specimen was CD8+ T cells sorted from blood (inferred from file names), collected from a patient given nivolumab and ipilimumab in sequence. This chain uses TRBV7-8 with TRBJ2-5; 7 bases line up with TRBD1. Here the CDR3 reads CASSIQGSKYQETQYF. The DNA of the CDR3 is TGTGCCAGCAGCATACAGGGGTCCAAGTACCAAGAGACCCAGTACTTC.